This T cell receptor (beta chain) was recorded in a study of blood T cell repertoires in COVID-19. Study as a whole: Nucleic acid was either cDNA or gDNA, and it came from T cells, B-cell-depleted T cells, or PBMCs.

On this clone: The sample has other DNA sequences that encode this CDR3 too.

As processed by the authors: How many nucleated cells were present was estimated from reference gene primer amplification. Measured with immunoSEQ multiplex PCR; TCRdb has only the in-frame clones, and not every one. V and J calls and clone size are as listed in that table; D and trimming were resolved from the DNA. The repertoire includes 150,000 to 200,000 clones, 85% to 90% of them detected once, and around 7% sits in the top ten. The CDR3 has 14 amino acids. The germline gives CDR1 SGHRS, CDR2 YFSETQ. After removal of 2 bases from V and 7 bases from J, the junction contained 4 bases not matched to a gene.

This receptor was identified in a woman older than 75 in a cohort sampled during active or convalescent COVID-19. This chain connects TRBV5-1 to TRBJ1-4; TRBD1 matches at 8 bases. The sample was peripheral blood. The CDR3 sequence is CASSLGQGGEKLFF. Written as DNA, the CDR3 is TGCGCCAGCAGCTTAGGACAGGGCGGTGAAAAACTGTTTTTT.